This TCR beta chain was recovered during a study of low-dose radiotherapy and immunotherapy resistance in tumors. Looking at the study overall: Every two weeks patients got nivolumab 240 mg flat dose, plus ipilimumab 1 mg/kg every six weeks, intravenously. At a dose of 200 mg/m2, intravenous cyclophosphamide was given every two weeks, one day before radiation and immunotherapy.

Time point noted: after trial treatment. Treatment specified: LDRT plus nivolumab, ipilimumab, low-dose cyclophosphamide and aspirin (RACIN trial). Low-dose radiotherapy and low-dose cyclophosphamide, together with aspirin, ipilimumab and nivolumab, were given to donors. This clonotype was found many times. V lost 3 bases, J lost 2 bases, and 4 bases stayed unmatched. Germline V gene sequence: CDR1 DFQATT, CDR2 SNEGSKA (reference sequence). This CDR3 is built from 14 residues. Covering alpha and beta chains, TRAV- and TRBV-specific primers were used for the first-strand cDNA. TCR amplification used roughly 20 PCR cycles, a constant-region primer and a V-primer adapter. mRNA that had been isolated underwent amplification through in vitro transcription. Each CDR3 protein is one row after TCRdb ran MiXCR on the reads. Among approximately 84,000 distinct CDR3 sequences listed, 15% to 20% were seen once.

The V gene is TRBV20-1, the J gene TRBJ2-7; the match to TRBD2 covers 10 bases. The sequence derives from a male donor with prostate cancer. Material: PBMCs, obtained after low-dose radiotherapy plus immunotherapy. CDR3 in DNA: TGCAGTGCTAGGGAACTAGCGGGACCCTACGAGCAGTACTTC. It is translated as CSARELAGPYEQYF.